The 3 T cell receptor beta chains given below trace back to one sample, sequenced in a study of cytomegalovirus exposure and HLA in healthy donors. This PCR relied on a set of 60 Vbeta primers and 13 Jbeta primers. The data were produced by immunoSEQ multiplex PCR, yet TCRdb's version contains in-frame clones alone and is incomplete. The sample consists of 130,000 or so clones, around 75% of them appearing once. The specimen sequenced was PBMCs. The source is a man aged 25 to 45 in good health and CMV-seronegative.

This clone was counted a single time. The chain joins TRBV7-9 to TRBJ2-1; D is perhaps TRBD2 (7 bases). The CDR3 totals 16 residues. Trimming left V 3 bases short and J 5 bases short, with 17 bases between. Germline V lookup: CDR1 SEHNR, CDR2 FQNEAQ (reference sequence). The DNA for the CDR3 is TGTGCCAGCAGCTTTTCCGGGGAGGGGGGTAACAATGAGCAGTTCTTC. Its protein is CASSFSGEGGNNEQFF.

The rearrangement links TRBV11-3 to TRBJ2-5, with a weak D call TRBD1 (5 bases). V dropped 1 base and J dropped 2 bases, with 11 bases sitting between them. This CDR3 contains 15 residues. Germline V gives CDR1 SGHNT, CDR2 YENEEA. The chain's CDR3 is CASSLGGGHQETQYF. CDR3 in DNA: TGTGCCAGCAGCTTAGGGGGCGGACATCAAGAGACCCAGTACTTC.

The table lists this clone with a count of one. The chain is built from TRBV27 and TRBJ2-6, with 7 bases lining up with TRBD2. The CDR3 contains 18 residues. V shed 5 bases and J 0 bases; nucleotides not matched to a gene: 10. Germline assignment: CDR1 MNHEY and CDR2 SMNVEV (reference sequence). The CDR3 here is CASSPPGLPSSGANVLTF. The CDR3 nucleotides are TGTGCCAGCAGTCCACCGGGACTACCCTCCTCTGGGGCCAACGTCCTGACTTTC. Using reference TRBV27 and TRBJ2-6 for the parts outside the CDR3, the full variable domain is EAQVTQNPRYLITVTGKKLTVTCSQNMNHEYMSWYRQDPGLGLRQIYYSMNVEVTDKGDVPEGYKVSRKEKRNFPLILESPSPNQTSLYFCASSPPGLPSSGANVLTFGAGSRLTVL.